This T cell receptor (beta chain) was captured in a study of cytomegalovirus exposure and HLA in healthy donors. Study overall: The roughly 130 validation repertoires used the same platform as the 666 first-cohort repertoires, a later analysis reported. Study observations and caveats: High sensitivity and specificity were reportedly achieved when the classifier diagnosed cytomegalovirus status. Among TCR sequences, most were rare, though some public TCRs appeared in many donors.

On this clone itself: Its antigen is still unknown.

The data were produced by immunoSEQ multiplex PCR, yet TCRdb's version contains in-frame clones alone and is incomplete. The sample lists approximately 230,000 clones, about 90% occurring once. Germline lookup yields CDR1 MNHEY and CDR2 SVGAGI. This CDR3 has 16 amino acids. With V trimmed by 2 bases and J by 0 bases, 7 bases remained unmatched. V gene TRBV6-5 combines with J gene TRBJ2-7, with 7 bases identical to TRBD2. The sequence derives from a man between 18 and 29 years old in good health and CMV-seropositive. Sequencing used PBMCs. CDR3 region: CASSYLRGGSSYEQYF. In DNA, the CDR3 is TGTGCCAGCAGTTACCTTCGCGGGGGAAGCTCCTACGAGCAGTACTTC.